These T cell receptor beta chains were read from a single sample in a study of blood T cell repertoires in COVID-19. The data were produced by immunoSEQ multiplex PCR, yet TCRdb's version contains in-frame clones alone and is incomplete. The sample consists of roughly 180,000 clones, roughly 83% of them appearing once. What was sequenced was PBMCs or T cells enriched from blood (not recorded which). The receptors come from a woman aged 50 to 60 who had recovered from COVID-19. The conserved cysteine and the conserved F or W are not part of the CDR3 here. Each record gives: V gene, J gene, CDR3 length, CDR3 protein.

TRBV19	TRBJ2-1	15	ASSITGHSSAYNEQF
TRBV7-2	TRBJ1-1	11	ASSTRTGREAF
TRBV18	TRBJ1-2	14	ASSISGTRLNYGYT
TRBV4-1	TRBJ1-6	15	ASSQGPGQGSDSPLH
TRBV10-3	TRBJ2-5	12	AISEGTQQETQY
TRBV5-1	TRBJ1-1	15	ASSWGQGPPMNTEAF
TRBV15	TRBJ1-5	16	ATSRDPDTTVSNQPQH
TRBV25-1	TRBJ1-1	12	ASSESFLNTEAF
TRBV9	TRBJ1-2	13	ASSAGNRDYYGYT
TRBV19	TRBJ1-1	15	ASSIGRGASGNTEAF
TRBV14	TRBJ2-6	16	ASSQDLEYSSGANVLT
TRBV18	TRBJ1-4	13	ASSPLAGTAEKLF
TRBV4-3	TRBJ1-2	14	ASSQGPGQGANGYT
TRBV24-1	TRBJ2-3	13	ATSDSKGVTETQY
TRBV28	TRBJ1-1	12	ASSLNGGNTEAF
TRBV5-1	TRBJ1-4	13	ASSLQGSSGEKLF
TRBV2	TRBJ2-3	13	ASSGQRGGADTQY
TRBV15	TRBJ1-5	15	ATSRGGTVNSNQPQH
TRBV28	TRBJ1-2	11	ASSKQGVGGYT
TRBV5-1	TRBJ1-2	11	ASSGQANYGYT